Below are 30 T cell receptor beta chains sequenced from a single sample in a study of control samples from healthy donors and cancer patients. Profiling relied on immunoSEQ multiplex PCR, and the TCRdb table lists in-frame clones only, not all of them. The top ten hold about 4% of the sample, which has about 90,000 clones, just over 90% seen once. The sample comprised blood. These TCRs come from a young woman in good health.

The chain joins TRBV9 to TRBJ2-5, with 14 bases fitting TRBD2. Germline V CDR1 and CDR2: SGDLS, YYNGEE. The CDR3 length is 15 residues. V trimming: 4 bases; J trimming: 5 bases; junction bases outside the gene matches: 4. This chain's CDR3 is CASSPGTSGGETQYF. CDR3 nucleotides: TGTGCCAGCAGCCCAGGGACTAGCGGGGGTGAGACCCAGTACTTC.

The chain carries TRBV19 and TRBJ1-1; 9 nucleotides match TRBD1. J gave up 0 bases and V 9 bases, and 8 bases lay outside the gene matches. Per the germline V gene, CDR1 is LNHDA and CDR2 is SQIVND (reference sequence). There are 15 residues in the CDR3. This CDR3 reads CASQDRGRMNTEAFF. Here the CDR3 DNA reads TGTGCCAGCCAGGACAGGGGAAGGATGAACACTGAAGCTTTCTTT.

The chain is built from TRBV5-1 and TRBJ2-2, with D uncertain. Trimming pared 4 bases from V and 0 bases from J, leaving 7 bases between. This CDR3 has 14 residues. Germline CDR1 reads SGHRS; CDR2 reads YFSETQ. The CDR3 here is CASSPAPNTGELFF. In DNA form, the CDR3 reads TGCGCCAGCAGCCCAGCACCGAACACCGGGGAGCTGTTTTTT.

The chain links TRBV5-6 to TRBJ1-1; TRBD1 agrees at 8 bases. The CDR3 sequence is 14 residues long. Germline V gives CDR1 SGHDT, CDR2 YYEEEE. After removal of 2 bases from V and 1 base from J, the junction contained 1 base not matched to a gene. In DNA, the CDR3 is TGTGCCAGCAGCTTAGGGACAGGGAACACTGAAGCTTTCTTT. Encoded protein: CASSLGTGNTEAFF.

This chain joins TRBV5-6 and TRBJ2-3, with D tentatively TRBD2 (6 bases). Germline CDR1 SGHDT, CDR2 YYEEEE. The CDR3 is 14 residues long. V dropped 4 bases and J dropped 2 bases, with 11 bases sitting between them. Written as DNA, the CDR3 is TGTGCCAGCAGCGAGGGACTTTTCACAGATACGCAGTATTTT. This sequence encodes CASSEGLFTDTQYF.

The chain carries TRBV21-1 and TRBJ2-2. TRBV21-1 is a known pseudogene. This CDR3 is 13 amino acids long. The DNA for the CDR3 is TGTGCCAGCAGCAAAGCCGAAGCCGGGGAGCTGTTTTTT. It specifies CASSKAEAGELFF.

This clone has a single count. The chain couples TRBV2 to TRBJ2-3; 7 bases align to TRBD2. The CDR3 contains 17 residues. Germline loops: CDR1 SNHLY, CDR2 FYNNEI. J lost 1 base, V lost 8 bases, and 15 bases had no gene match. The CDR3 sequence: CASEGGLGVWGTDTQYF. The CDR3 DNA reads as TGTGCCAGCGAGGGAGGGTTGGGAGTTTGGGGCACAGATACGCAGTATTTT. The whole variable domain, remainder taken from reference TRBV2 and TRBJ2-3, is EPEVTQTPSHQVTQMGQEVILRCVPISNHLYFYWYRQILGQKVEFLVSFYNNEISEKSEIFDDQFSVERPDGSNFTLKIRSTKLEDSAMYFCASEGGLGVWGTDTQYFGPGTRLTVL.

The CDR3 coding sequence is TGTGCCAGCAGTTTTAGCGGGGGGGCCCTCGAGCAGTACTTC. It codes for CASSFSGGALEQYF. This chain links TRBV6-5 with TRBJ2-7; 11 nucleotides match TRBD2. Trimming took 4 bases from V and 6 from J; bases not matched to a gene: 5. The V gene's germline CDR1 is MNHEY and CDR2 SVGAGI. This CDR3 has 14 amino acids.

The CDR3 protein is CASSVELAAHSYNEQFF. CDR3 DNA sequence: TGTGCCAGCAGCGTAGAACTAGCGGCACACTCCTACAATGAGCAGTTCTTC. The chain links TRBV9 to TRBJ2-1, with 8 bases matching TRBD2. J was trimmed by 0 bases and V by 0 bases; bases with no gene match: 5. The CDR3 consists of 17 residues. The germline gives CDR1 SGDLS, CDR2 YYNGEE.

This rearrangement joins TRBV10-3 to TRBJ2-1; 7 bases line up with TRBD2. Germline V lookup: CDR1 ENHRY, CDR2 SYGVKD. Unmatched junction bases numbered 9, after V lost 11 bases and J lost 5 bases. The CDR3 loop spans 13 amino acids. This chain's CDR3 is CAVTSDPNNEQFF. DNA of the CDR3: TGTGCCGTTACTAGCGACCCAAACAATGAGCAGTTCTTC.

V usage is TRBV7-9 and J usage is TRBJ2-1; possible D gene TRBD1, 7 bases. This CDR3 has 16 residues. Trimming shortened V by 2 bases and J by 1 base, and 12 bases separated the two germline ends. Germline V lookup: CDR1 SEHNR, CDR2 FQNEAQ (reference sequence). The chain's CDR3 is CASSLRGDSSYNEQFF. CDR3 DNA: TGTGCCAGCAGCTTAAGGGGGGACAGTTCCTACAATGAGCAGTTCTTC.

This chain joins TRBV21-1 and TRBJ1-2; TRBD1, the table's D call, lacks a check against the DNA. TRBV21-1 constitutes a pseudogene. The CDR3 contains 18 residues. The CDR3 sequence: CASSNWFWDRGPSCGYTF. The CDR3 coding sequence is TGTGCCAGCAGCAATTGGTTTTGGGACAGGGGCCCGAGCTGTGGCTACACCTTC.

This clone has a single count. The rearrangement joins TRBV27 to TRBJ2-5; TRBD1 matches at 7 bases. Germline V gene data show CDR1 as MNHEY and CDR2 as SMNVEV (reference sequence). Unmatched junction bases numbered 9, after V lost 4 bases and J lost 4 bases. The CDR3 loop spans 15 amino acids. The CDR3 DNA follows: TGTGCCAGCAGTTCCCTCGGGACAGATGGAGAGACCCAGTACTTC. Translating it yields CASSSLGTDGETQYF.

The chain is built from TRBV7-3 and TRBJ1-3; 11 nucleotides line up with TRBD1. This CDR3 contains 22 residues. J lost 3 bases, V lost 1 base, and 20 bases had no gene match. In germline, CDR1 is SGHTA, CDR2 FQGTGA. The CDR3 coding sequence is TGTGCCAGCAGCTTAAATACCCTCTCTGGACAGGGGGCGCGGATGGGTGGAAACACCATATATTTT. Its translation: CASSLNTLSGQGARMGGNTIYF.

The chain has TRBV4-1 and TRBJ1-2, with 9 bases lining up with TRBD1. Germline CDR1 and CDR2: MGHRA and YSYEKL. The trim removed 9 bases at V and 7 bases at J, leaving 9 bases unmatched. The CDR3 consists of 13 residues. The CDR3 DNA sequence: TGCGCCAGTCAGGGACAGGGAAGGGTTGGCTACACCTTC. Protein sequence: CASQGQGRVGYTF.

The V call is TRBV2, the J call TRBJ2-1; D might be TRBD1 (5 bases). Germline CDR1 SNHLY, CDR2 FYNNEI. There are 12 residues in the CDR3. V was cut by 9 bases and J by 5 bases, with 11 bases left in between. This CDR3 reads CASQGQNNEQFF. CDR3 DNA: TGTGCCAGTCAGGGTCAAAACAATGAGCAGTTCTTC.

This chain connects TRBV10-2 to TRBJ1-1, with TRBD1 identical over 7 bases. V trimming: 4 bases; J trimming: 4 bases; junction bases outside the gene matches: 3. CDR1 is WSHSY, CDR2 SAAADI, per germline. The length of the CDR3 is 13 residues. The CDR3 region has the DNA TGCGCCAGCAGTGTTCAGGGGGGCACTGAAGCTTTCTTT. Translated: CASSVQGGTEAFF.

V is TRBV6-6 and J is TRBJ1-1; TRBD1 is a possible D gene (5 bases). Trimming took off 5 bases at V and 2 bases at J, with 9 bases between the two ends. This CDR3 has 13 residues. Germline V gene lookup returns CDR1 MNHNY and CDR2 SVGAGI (reference sequence). In DNA form, the CDR3 reads TGTGCCAGCAGTAGTACAGGTAACACTGAAGCTTTCTTT. Protein product: CASSSTGNTEAFF.

The V gene is TRBV7-8, the J gene TRBJ1-2; perhaps TRBD1 as D (6 bases). Germline V gene data show CDR1 as SGHVS and CDR2 as FQNEAQ. This CDR3 spans 12 amino acids. V was cut by 2 bases and J by 5 bases, with 6 bases left in between. The CDR3 nucleotides read TGTGCCAGCAGCTTACAGGGGTATGGCTACACCTTC. This codes for CASSLQGYGYTF.

The gene calls are TRBV2 and TRBJ1-2; 9 bases line up with TRBD1. Germline V gene sequence: CDR1 SNHLY, CDR2 FYNNEI. This CDR3 comprises 14 residues. With V trimmed by 4 bases and J by 4 bases, 4 bases remained unmatched. The CDR3 nucleotides read TGTGCCAGCAGTGGACAGGGGGTCGTCTATGGCTACACCTTC. This sequence encodes CASSGQGVVYGYTF.

The rearrangement joins TRBV11-2 to TRBJ2-7, with D perhaps assigned TRBD1 or TRBD2 (5 bases each). Trimming removed 3 bases from V and 0 bases from J, with 12 bases in between. Germline lookup yields CDR1 SGHAT and CDR2 FQNNGV. CDR3 size: 15 residues. CDR3 nucleotide sequence: TGTGCCAGCAGCTTGTGGGCAGGGACCTCCTACGAGCAGTACTTC. Amino acid sequence: CASSLWAGTSYEQYF.

This clone has just a few counts. The J gene is TRBJ1-6, the V gene TRBV4-2, with D uncertain. This CDR3 has 14 amino acids. Trimming took 0 bases from V and 13 from J, leaving 13 bases between them. Per germline, CDR1 LGHNA and CDR2 YNFKEQ. The CDR3 DNA follows: TGTGCCAGCAGCCAAGATTTGGAGTCTCTTCCCCTCCACTTT. Residues: CASSQDLESLPLHF.

J is TRBJ1-3 and V is TRBV6-6, with D perhaps matching TRBD1 (6 bases). Germline CDR1 MNHNY, CDR2 SVGAGI (reference sequence). V was clipped by 2 bases and J by 0 bases, with 11 bases between them. This CDR3 contains 16 residues. The CDR3 region is CASSYGQFLSGNTIYF. CDR3 sequence (DNA): TGTGCCAGCAGTTACGGACAGTTCCTCTCTGGAAACACCATATATTTT.

This clone has more than one count but fewer than ten. V usage is TRBV7-3 and J usage is TRBJ1-5, with D possibly TRBD1 on 5 matching bases. V was trimmed by 5 bases and J by 2 bases, leaving 10 bases between them. The CDR3 is 14 amino acids. Looked up from germline, CDR1 is SGHTA and CDR2 is FQGTGA. Here the CDR3 DNA reads TGTGCCAGCAGCCTATCGGGGGGCAATCAGCCCCAGCATTTT. It encodes CASSLSGGNQPQHF.

V gene TRBV19 combines with J gene TRBJ1-2, with 8 positions matching TRBD1. The germline V gene has CDR1 LNHDA and CDR2 SQIVND (reference sequence). This CDR3 has 12 residues. V was pared by 11 bases and J by 3 bases, with 5 bases of the junction left unmatched. In DNA form, the CDR3 reads TGTGCCGGACAGGGACAGGACTATGGCTACACCTTC. It codes for CAGQGQDYGYTF.

V is TRBV14 and J is TRBJ2-2; D possibly corresponds to TRBD1 (6 bases). Germline CDR1 SGHDN, CDR2 FVKESK. The CDR3 totals 15 residues. Trimming removed 0 bases at V and 5 bases at J, with 10 bases between. The CDR3 spells CASSQDRGYTGELFF. The CDR3 nucleotides read TGTGCCAGCAGCCAAGACAGGGGATATACCGGGGAGCTGTTTTTT.

The V gene is TRBV12-1, the J gene TRBJ1-1; the tabulated D call, TRBD1, remains unverified against the DNA. TRBV12-1 constitutes a pseudogene. The CDR3 sequence is 17 residues long. The CDR3 loop is CASSFDPPLGMNTEAFF. CDR3 DNA sequence: TGTGCCAGCAGCTTTGATCCCCCCCTGGGCATGAACACTGAAGCTTTCTTT.

The table lists this clone with a count of one. The chain links TRBV19 to TRBJ1-3; 9 bases fit TRBD1. The CDR3 sequence is 14 residues long. V shed 10 bases, J shed 4 bases, and the junction held 8 bases outside the gene matches. Germline CDR1 reads LNHDA; CDR2 reads SQIVND (reference sequence). CDR3 protein: CATGQGRDGNTIYF. DNA of the CDR3: TGTGCCACCGGACAGGGGAGGGACGGAAACACCATATATTTT.

V usage is TRBV10-3 and J usage is TRBJ1-6, with no clear D. V gave up 0 bases and J gave up 5 bases, with 11 bases separating them. Germline values: CDR1 ENHRY, CDR2 SYGVKD. This CDR3 has 16 residues. The CDR3 DNA sequence: TGTGCCATCAGTGAGTCTGAGGAAACGAATAATTCACCCCTCCACTTT. Its translation: CAISESEETNNSPLHF.

CDR3 sequence reads: CASRRPGLNYGYTF. In DNA, the CDR3 is TGTGCCAGCAGACGGCCTGGATTGAACTATGGCTACACCTTC. J is TRBJ1-2 and V is TRBV27; D uncertain. Trimming stripped 6 bases from V and 2 bases from J, with 13 bases between. Germline CDR1 is MNHEY and CDR2 is SMNVEV (reference sequence). The CDR3 runs 14 residues.